This T cell receptor beta chain was documented in a study of T cells in Graves' hyperthyroidism and ophthalmopathy. Study results and limitations: A 13 V-J signature model discriminated ophthalmopathy versus stable hyperthyroidism. Ophthalmopathy was identified by the model a median around 5.9 months ahead of onset.

It was RNA transcripts that yielded the amplified TCR beta CDR3 regions. First-round RT-PCR targeting the TCR CDR3 was performed with the HTBI primer set. Each CDR3 protein gets one entry after TCRdb re-called the multiplex PCR reads with MiXCR. The sample shows around 570,000 distinct CDR3 sequences, around 20% of them seen only once. Clinical symptoms, serum thyroxine, TRAb, thyroid ultrasound and orbital computed tomography established diagnosis. Fresh peripheral blood, 9.5 to 10 ml of it, supplied the PBMCs. In the case of this clonotype: Its antigen is unknown.

The CDR3 is made up of 14 amino acids. Per germline, CDR1 MNHEY and CDR2 SVGEGT. Trimming took 4 bases from V and 6 from J; bases not matched to a gene: 4. The rearrangement joins TRBV6-2 or TRBV6-3 to TRBJ2-7; 12 bases are shared with TRBD2. The specimen sequenced was blood. The receptor was derived from a middle-aged man with Graves' ophthalmopathy. CDR3 sequence: CASSSSGRAGEQYF. In nucleotides, the CDR3 is TGTGCCAGCAGTTCTAGCGGGAGGGCCGGCGAGCAGTACTTC.